The sequence of this T cell receptor beta chain was determined in a study of chemoradiotherapy in HPV16-positive cancers. Trimming took 4 bases from V and 5 from J, leaving 12 bases between them. CDR3 size: 14 residues. Germline values: CDR1 LGHNA, CDR2 YSLEER. Here immunoSEQ multiplex PCR was the method, and the copy in TCRdb shows in-frame clones only, minus some. The repertoire holds tens of thousands of clones, 73% seen once, with roughly 2.6% in the top ten. This TCR came from a human donor with HPV-associated anogenital cancer. This material was obtained from a patient who underwent chemoradiotherapy. The chain links TRBV4-3 to TRBJ2-1, with a possible D match to TRBD1 (5 bases). CDR3 residues: CASSRQLRDNEQFF. The CDR3 DNA follows: TGCGCCAGCAGCCGACAGCTTAGGGACAATGAGCAGTTCTTC.